This TCR beta chain is drawn from a study of shared clonotypes between healthy human individuals (dated by TCRdb to about 2020). In terms of the full investigation: The cohort included three men and a couple of women between 18 and 49 years of age. For each donor, CD4 naive and CD4 memory were each given three plates, CD8 naive was given two plates, and CD8 memory was given one plate. Blood TCR repertoires of a handful of healthy adults were deeply sequenced to estimate repertoire size and the extent of clonotype sharing between individuals. Different laboratories and diverse techniques were used to prepare libraries and sequence TCR repertoires, to increase sequencing depth and limit assay-specific biases. Between about 0.8 and 8.9 billion PBMCs per donor were obtained by leukapheresis.

As encoded in the germline V gene, CDR1 is MDHEN while CDR2 is SYDVKM. The CDR3 holds 14 amino acids from the cysteine to the phenylalanine. CDR3 DNA is the only sequence kept; it has 42 bases, read in frame from the first base. Here V drops 0 bases and J drops 9 bases, and the junction holds 3 bases not matched to any gene. Study-wide conclusions, independent of this receptor: Sampling was limited to blood, and TCR repertoires in tissue likely differ from TCR repertoires in blood. Approximately 5% of naive CD4, around 4% of naive CD8, about 2.4% of memory CD4, and more than 0.35% of memory CD8 clonotypes were shared across four donors. Based on pairwise subsampling, the degree of clonotype sharing among donors was expected to be affected by sequencing depth. Clonotypes shared by all four sorted-subset donors showed higher generation probabilities than non-shared clonotypes. Even with the large sequencing depth, rarefaction of the sorted-subset datasets indicated that sequencing was incomplete. The genetic and exposure-history diversity represented was limited by the small number of donors. Estimated clonotype richness was generally larger for naive than for memory subsets.

CD8 naive samples were CD45RO-negative cells positively selected for CCR7, giving a CD45RA+CCR7+ population that excluded TemRA cells. The donors were healthy, HIV-negative adults who had no recently reported acute infections or vaccinations. All donors were Caucasian adults living in Nashville, Tennessee, USA. Blood was obtained by leukapheresis, after which PBMCs were separated by Ficoll-Histopaque density gradient centrifugation and cryopreserved in liquid nitrogen vapor phase. Analytical flow cytometry was used to check the purity and quantity of every magnetically sorted T cell population. Genomic DNA was isolated from each sorted fraction and quantified by UV absorbance on a Nanodrop 2000c. For this clone: The antigen it binds to is not known. Nothing much larger sits one base from this clone, and base qualities are not available.

Using the deep immunoSEQ assay, TCR CDR3 regions were amplified from genomic DNA by multiplex PCR. Extracted genomic DNA from each cell subset was spread evenly across all wells of several immunoSEQ 96-well plates, with each plate serving as a replicate. For sorted subsets, around 200 ng genomic DNA, equal to 30,000 or so T cell genomes, was loaded into each replicate PCR. The purified libraries were quantified using a Qubit 3.0 fluorometer, sized with a Bioanalyzer 2100, and then quantified again using the KAPA Library Quantification kit. Every immunoSEQ 96-well plate was sequenced on a separate single-read 150-cycle Illumina NextSeq 550 flow cell. In the paper's pipeline: Because the immunoSEQ output held only junctional sequences and lacked quality scores, the filtering could not match the filtering applied to full-length reads. To assign V/J genes and CDR3, sequences were annotated against IMGT germline references using PyIR, a Python wrapper for IgBLAST v1.9. Any read was removed if the V/J assignment was weak (E-value above 1e-6), the CDR3 was missing, or the read contained stop codons, out-of-frame junctions, or ambiguous translated residues. V3J clonotypes were defined by identical inferred V gene, J gene, and CDR3 amino acid sequence. To compute the percentage overlap between repertoires, the number of shared unique clonotypes was divided by the size of the smaller repertoire. Three approaches were used to assess repertoire richness: RTK rarefaction, the Chao1 estimator, and Recon v2.1 estimates of unobserved clonotypes. OLGA was used to compute generation probabilities for all TCRbeta clonotypes that the gDNA method yielded from a few donors. The source is immuneACCESS, and TCRdb retained only in-frame sequences with V and J called. Part of the clones is not carried over; for the studies checked, unresolved V genes explain less than half of this, and the remainder is unexplained. Clone size and the V and J calls come from that table; the DNA yielded D and trimming. The sample table holds hundreds of thousands of clones, of which approximately 95% were seen once. Over 0.1% of the sample goes to the ten largest clones.

Source material: naive CD8+ T cells sorted from blood. The intended sense of this specimen's cell subset or site label: CD45RA+CCR7+. This receptor was taken from a woman aged 30 to 39 in good health. Recombination connected TRBV28 to TRBJ2-1, and 9 junction bases match TRBD1. The nucleotides are TGTGCCAGCAGTTTATGGGACAGGGGTTCTGAGCAGTTCTTC. This codes for CASSLWDRGSEQFF.